The present T cell receptor beta chain was sequenced within a study of blood T cell repertoires in COVID-19. Germline CDR1 reads SGHDT; CDR2 reads YYEEEE. V was shortened by 5 bases and J by 6 bases, with 17 bases between the two germline ends. CDR3 length: 14 amino acids. Produced via immunoSEQ multiplex PCR; TCRdb's table is partial and in-frame only. In the table there are 150,000 or so clones, around 90% of which are singletons. In this sample, this clone turned up once. The receptor's source is a woman aged 50 to 60 with acute or convalescent COVID-19. The J gene is TRBJ1-2, the V gene TRBV5-6; D uncertain. The sequencing sample was made of peripheral blood. The CDR3 spells CASSPLRARNGYTF. CDR3 coding DNA: TGTGCCAGCAGTCCCCTCCGAGCTAGAAATGGCTACACCTTC.